These 5 T cell receptor beta chains originate from one sample sequenced in a study of T cells after posttransplantation cyclophosphamide. Cyclophosphamide on days +3 and +4 followed busulfan-fludarabine conditioning and a marrow graft. TCRdb's table, derived via immunoSEQ multiplex PCR, lists solely in-frame clones and lacks some. This sample yields approximately 17,000 clones, of which roughly four fifths are seen a single time; under 35% belongs to the top ten. Material: CD8+ T cells sorted from PBMCs, obtained around 2,000 days after a stem cell transplant with posttransplant cyclophosphamide. Every receptor here comes from a female patient aged 40-50 years who received an allogeneic stem cell transplant from a related donor, was CMV-positive, and had no GVHD. Part of the T cells may come from the graft donor.

This clone was counted between two and nine times. The genes are TRBV2 and TRBJ1-6; D is unclear. The germline V gene encodes CDR1 SNHLY and CDR2 FYNNEI. This CDR3 is built from 14 residues. V was pared by 7 bases and J by 6 bases, with 13 bases between. CDR3 protein: CASILPTGNSPLHF. Written as DNA, the CDR3 is TGTGCCAGCATTCTTCCTACGGGTAATTCACCCCTCCACTTT.

J is TRBJ1-1 and V is TRBV9; tentatively, D is TRBD1 (5 bases). Looked up from germline, CDR1 is SGDLS and CDR2 is YYNGEE. This CDR3 comprises 13 residues. V was clipped by 4 bases and J by 11 bases, with 18 bases between them. This CDR3 reads CASSPPRGGLAFF. The DNA for the CDR3 is TGTGCCAGCAGCCCGCCACGGGGGGGGTTGGCTTTCTTT.

This chain uses TRBV7-8 with TRBJ1-1, with D hard to call. The ends were cut back, 10 bases at V and 1 base at J, with 10 bases in the middle. Germline values: CDR1 SGHVS, CDR2 FQNEAQ. CDR3 length equals 12 residues. The CDR3 DNA is TGTGCCATTAAACGGGGGAACACTGAAGCTTTCTTT. This encodes CAIKRGNTEAFF.

The CDR3 loop reads CASSLVQGGEQYF. CDR3 bases: TGTGCCAGCAGCTTAGTTCAGGGTGGCGAGCAGTACTTC. This chain joins TRBV7-6 and TRBJ2-7, with D tentatively TRBD1 (5 bases). Germline values: CDR1 SGHVS, CDR2 FNYEAQ. Trimming removed 1 base at V and 6 bases at J, with 10 bases between. The CDR3 length is 13 residues.

The chain has TRBV4-1 and TRBJ2-7; tentatively, D is TRBD1 (7 bases). The CDR3 has 15 amino acids. Germline V lookup: CDR1 MGHRA, CDR2 YSYEKL. The germline V and J ends were trimmed by 6 bases and 4 bases, with 19 bases remaining between them. The CDR3, as DNA: TGCGCCAGCAGTTACAGCTCCCAGGGGGGTTACGAGCAGTACTTC. Translating gives CASSYSSQGGYEQYF.